The 6 T cell receptor beta chains in this list originate from one sample, sequenced in a study of long-term antiretroviral therapy in people with HIV. The immunoSEQ assay was v3.0, run at survey level. Here immunoSEQ multiplex PCR was the method, and the copy in TCRdb shows in-frame clones only, minus some. Counted here are approximately 11,000 clones, about 80% occurring once; the ten biggest clones make up roughly 20%. Sequences were derived from unsorted PBMCs, sampled at the start of antiretroviral therapy, before treatment. All receptors derive from a man between 25 and 39 years old with HIV.

This sequence joins TRBV7-9 and TRBJ2-7; 11 bases map to TRBD1. The CDR3 spans 15 residues. Trimming at V came to 7 bases and at J to 1 base, leaving 6 bases not matched to a gene. In germline, CDR1 is SEHNR, CDR2 FQNEAQ (reference sequence). For the CDR3, the DNA is TGTGCCAGCACCTTGGGACAGGGGGGTTCCTACGAGCAGTACTTC. This gives the protein CASTLGQGGSYEQYF.

The chain links TRBV2 to TRBJ2-2; 9 bases align to TRBD1. V was clipped by 6 bases and J by 6 bases; unmatched bases: 8. Germline loops: CDR1 SNHLY, CDR2 FYNNEI. The CDR3 sequence is 15 residues long. The CDR3 reads CASSRGQGNAGELFF. The DNA of the CDR3 is TGTGCCAGCAGCCGGGGACAGGGAAACGCCGGGGAGCTGTTTTTT.

CDR3 nucleotides: TGTGCCAGCATACGCCCTAGGACAGGGGTTGAAGCTTTCTTT. Translating it yields CASIRPRTGVEAFF. The chain has TRBV7-9 and TRBJ1-1; 9 bases are shared with TRBD1. The CDR3 is 14 amino acids. The junction had 10 bases not matched to a gene; V was cut back by 7 bases and J by 7 bases. Germline CDR1 and CDR2: SEHNR and FQNEAQ (reference sequence).

This chain links TRBV12-5 with TRBJ2-5, with D unclear. The V gene lost 6 bases and the J gene lost 5 bases, with 7 bases spanning the gap. Germline V gives CDR1 LGHNT, CDR2 FRNRAP. The CDR3 runs 11 residues. CDR3 DNA: TGTGCTAGTGGGGTGGAGGAGACCCAGTACTTC. It yields the protein CASGVEETQYF.

V is TRBV9 and J is TRBJ2-2; no reliable D call. V was pared by 1 base and J by 6 bases, with 7 bases between. CDR1 SGDLS and CDR2 YYNGEE come from the germline V gene. This CDR3 comprises 13 residues. CDR3 loop: CASSVKPPGELFF. DNA of the CDR3: TGTGCCAGCAGCGTAAAGCCCCCCGGGGAGCTGTTTTTT.

The chain joins TRBV5-4 to TRBJ2-7; 12 bases align to TRBD1. Germline V gene data show CDR1 as SGHNT and CDR2 as YYREEE (reference sequence). This CDR3 contains 15 residues. With V trimmed by 4 bases and J by 4 bases, 6 bases remained unmatched. CDR3 in amino acids: CASSARDRGHYEQYF. DNA of the CDR3: TGTGCCAGCAGCGCCCGGGACAGGGGGCATTACGAGCAGTACTTC.